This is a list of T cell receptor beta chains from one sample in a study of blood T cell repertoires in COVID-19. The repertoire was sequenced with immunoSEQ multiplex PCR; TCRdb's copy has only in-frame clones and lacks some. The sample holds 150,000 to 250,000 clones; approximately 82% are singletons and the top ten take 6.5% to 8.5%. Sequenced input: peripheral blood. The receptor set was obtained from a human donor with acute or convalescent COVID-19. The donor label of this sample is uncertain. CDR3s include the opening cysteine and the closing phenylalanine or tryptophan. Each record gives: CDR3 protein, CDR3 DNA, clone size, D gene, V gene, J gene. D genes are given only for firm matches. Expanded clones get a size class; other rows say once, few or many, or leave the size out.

CDR3: CASSPWDITEQYF; DNA: TGTGCCAGCAGCCCATGGGACATCACCGAGCAGTACTTC; size: .; D: .; V: TRBV3-1/TRBV3-2; J: TRBJ2-7
CDR3: CASSPRGDSNQPQHF; DNA: TGTGCCAGCAGCCCCAGGGGGGATAGCAATCAGCCCCAGCATTTT; size: .; D: TRBD1; V: TRBV6-5; J: TRBJ1-5
CDR3: CARGGSEMQFF; DNA: TGTGCCAGGGGGGGGTCAGAGATGCAGTTCTTC; size: .; D: TRBD2; V: TRBV27; J: TRBJ2-1
CDR3: CASSRQAGMGTDTQYF; DNA: TGTGCCAGCAGCCGCCAAGCAGGGATGGGCACAGATACGCAGTATTTT; size: .; D: .; V: TRBV7-2; J: TRBJ2-3
CDR3: CASSLGPRGFF; DNA: TGTGCCAGCAGCTTAGGTCCACGGGGGTTCTTC; size: .; D: .; V: TRBV7-2; J: TRBJ2-1
CDR3: CASTSGFRSGANVLTF; DNA: TGTGCCAGCACCTCGGGGTTTAGATCTGGGGCCAACGTCCTGACTTTC; size: .; D: .; V: TRBV27; J: TRBJ2-6
CDR3: CASSRGQQQETQYF; DNA: TGTGCCAGCAGTAGGGGACAGCAGCAAGAGACCCAGTACTTC; size: once; D: TRBD1; V: TRBV6-5; J: TRBJ2-5
CDR3: CASSRGLAGAVYEQYF; DNA: TGTGCCAGCAGCCGCGGTCTAGCGGGAGCTGTCTACGAGCAGTACTTC; size: few; D: TRBD2; V: TRBV3-1/TRBV3-2; J: TRBJ2-7
CDR3: CASSAPGTGAGNTIYF; DNA: TGTGCCAGCAGCGCCCCCGGGACAGGCGCTGGAAACACCATATATTTT; size: .; D: TRBD1; V: TRBV9; J: TRBJ1-3
CDR3: CASSLGLKYNEQFF; DNA: TGTGCCAGCAGCCTGGGACTTAAGTACAATGAGCAGTTCTTC; size: .; D: .; V: TRBV7-9; J: TRBJ2-1
CDR3: CASSLGQLGDYGYTF; DNA: TGTGCCAGCAGCTTGGGACAACTCGGGGACTATGGCTACACCTTC; size: .; D: .; V: TRBV7-2; J: TRBJ1-2
CDR3: CSVEEQGYNEQFF; DNA: TGCAGCGTTGAGGAGCAGGGCTACAATGAGCAGTTCTTC; size: .; D: .; V: TRBV29-1; J: TRBJ2-1
CDR3: CASSRRTGYAETQYF; DNA: TGTGCCAGCAGCCGGCGGACAGGGTATGCGGAGACCCAGTACTTC; size: .; D: TRBD1; V: TRBV3-1/TRBV3-2; J: TRBJ2-5
CDR3: CASKWASRRGNTIYF; DNA: TGTGCCAGCAAGTGGGCAAGCCGCCGGGGAAACACCATATATTTT; size: .; D: .; V: TRBV28; J: TRBJ1-3
CDR3: CASSLGQGRDEQYF; DNA: TGCGCCAGCAGCTTGGGGCAGGGGAGGGACGAGCAGTACTTC; size: .; D: .; V: TRBV5-1; J: TRBJ2-7
CDR3: CAFLGGPGTQYF; DNA: TGTGCCTTCCTCGGAGGGCCTGGTACGCAGTATTTT; size: .; D: .; V: TRBV30; J: TRBJ2-3
CDR3: CAWSGLAESTDTQYF; DNA: TGTGCCTGGTCGGGACTAGCGGAGAGCACAGATACGCAGTATTTT; size: .; D: TRBD2; V: TRBV30; J: TRBJ2-3
CDR3: CSASSQQGAKLFF; DNA: TGCAGTGCTAGTTCACAGCAAGGGGCCAAACTGTTTTTT; size: .; D: .; V: TRBV20-1; J: TRBJ1-4
CDR3: CASRQGLTTGTYEQYF; DNA: TGTGCCAGCAGGCAGGGACTAACGACAGGTACCTACGAGCAGTACTTC; size: few; D: .; V: TRBV27; J: TRBJ2-7
CDR3: CASNADINTEAFF; DNA: TGTGCCAGTAACGCGGACATCAACACTGAAGCTTTCTTT; size: .; D: .; V: TRBV19; J: TRBJ1-1
CDR3: CASSQEGLAAEQYF; DNA: TGTGCCAGCAGCCAAGAAGGCCTAGCGGCCGAGCAGTACTTC; size: .; D: TRBD2; V: TRBV3-1/TRBV3-2; J: TRBJ2-7
CDR3: CASSYSSRTLAGVNNEQFF; DNA: TGTGCCAGCAGTTACTCGAGCCGGACACTAGCGGGAGTCAACAATGAGCAGTTCTTC; size: .; D: TRBD2; V: TRBV6-2/TRBV6-3; J: TRBJ2-1
CDR3: CASSLHGGGAYNEQFF; DNA: TGTGCCAGCAGCTTACACGGAGGGGGCGCCTACAATGAGCAGTTCTTC; size: .; D: .; V: TRBV11-1; J: TRBJ2-1
CDR3: CASSLSFRTSNSGEQYF; DNA: TGTGCCAGCAGTTTATCCTTCCGGACTAGCAACTCGGGCGAGCAGTACTTC; size: .; D: TRBD2; V: TRBV27; J: TRBJ2-7
CDR3: CASSAGTGVAKNIQYF; DNA: TGCGCCAGCAGCGCCGGGACAGGGGTAGCCAAAAACATTCAGTACTTC; size: .; D: TRBD1; V: TRBV5-1; J: TRBJ2-4
CDR3: CASSFRGLVSGNTIYF; DNA: TGCGCCAGCAGCTTTAGGGGGCTAGTATCTGGAAACACCATATATTTT; size: .; D: TRBD1; V: TRBV5-1; J: TRBJ1-3
CDR3: CASSPGTTNTGELFF; DNA: TGCGCCAGCAGCCCCGGGACAACGAACACCGGGGAGCTGTTTTTT; size: .; D: .; V: TRBV5-1; J: TRBJ2-2
CDR3: CASSLIQGTTYEQYF; DNA: TGTGCCAGCAGCTTAATCCAGGGCACTACCTACGAGCAGTACTTC; size: .; D: .; V: TRBV7-2; J: TRBJ2-7
CDR3: CASSSPGQGHTEAFF; DNA: TGTGCCAGCAGCTCACCGGGACAGGGGCACACTGAAGCTTTCTTT; size: once; D: TRBD1; V: TRBV7-9; J: TRBJ1-1
CDR3: CACYPGAHEQYF; DNA: TGTGCCTGTTATCCAGGGGCCCACGAGCAGTACTTC; size: .; D: .; V: TRBV30; J: TRBJ2-7
CDR3: CASRSGTGVRETQYF; DNA: TGCGCCAGCCGCTCCGGGACAGGGGTCCGAGAGACCCAGTACTTC; size: .; D: TRBD1; V: TRBV5-1; J: TRBJ2-5
CDR3: CAISNVPGGPNTEAFF; DNA: TGTGCCATCAGCAACGTACCAGGGGGGCCGAACACTGAAGCTTTCTTT; size: .; D: TRBD1; V: TRBV10-3; J: TRBJ1-1
CDR3: CASSPGSGGGDTQYF; DNA: TGTGCCAGCTCACCAGGGAGCGGCGGAGGCGATACGCAGTATTTT; size: few; D: .; V: TRBV18; J: TRBJ2-3
CDR3: CASSGGGRSYNSPLHF; DNA: TGTGCCAGCAGTGGTGGAGGGAGATCCTATAATTCACCCCTCCACTTT; size: .; D: .; V: TRBV2; J: TRBJ1-6
CDR3: CASSYDGTGNGNTIYF; DNA: TGTGCCAGCAGTTATGATGGGACAGGGAATGGAAACACCATATATTTT; size: .; D: TRBD1; V: TRBV6-5; J: TRBJ1-3
CDR3: CASSLVGGPQHF; DNA: TGTGCCAGCAGCTTAGTCGGCGGGCCCCAGCATTTT; size: .; D: .; V: TRBV7-9; J: TRBJ1-5
CDR3: CASSLSTQGDYGYTF; DNA: TGTGCCAGCAGTTTATCAACACAGGGAGACTATGGCTACACCTTC; size: .; D: .; V: TRBV27; J: TRBJ1-2
CDR3: CASSLGQGGSYGYTF; DNA: TGTGCCAGCAGCTTAGGACAGGGGGGATCCTATGGCTACACCTTC; size: .; D: TRBD1; V: TRBV5-6; J: TRBJ1-2
CDR3: CASSLSLAGNEQFF; DNA: TGTGCCAGCAGTTTATCACTAGCGGGGAATGAGCAGTTCTTC; size: .; D: TRBD2; V: TRBV28; J: TRBJ2-1
CDR3: CASTGGGMAEAFF; DNA: TGTGCCAGCACAGGGGGCGGGATGGCTGAAGCTTTCTTT; size: .; D: TRBD1; V: TRBV6-5; J: TRBJ1-1
CDR3: CASSMTSGLSYNEQFF; DNA: TGTGCCAGTAGTATGACTAGCGGCCTCTCCTACAATGAGCAGTTCTTC; size: .; D: TRBD2; V: TRBV19; J: TRBJ2-1
CDR3: CASSTLTGGDYGYTF; DNA: TGTGCCAGCAGCACCCTGACAGGGGGGGACTATGGCTACACCTTC; size: few; D: TRBD1; V: TRBV5-4; J: TRBJ1-2
CDR3: CASSTQTGGYEQFF; DNA: TGTGCCAGCAGCACCCAAACAGGGGGCTATGAGCAGTTCTTC; size: few; D: TRBD1; V: TRBV9; J: TRBJ2-1
CDR3: CAISLGAETDTQYF; DNA: TGTGCCATCAGTTTGGGGGCTGAAACAGATACGCAGTATTTT; size: once; D: .; V: TRBV10-3; J: TRBJ2-3
CDR3: CAWSVGTGGGGAQYF; DNA: TGTGCCTGGAGTGTAGGAACAGGGGGCGGGGGTGCGCAGTATTTT; size: .; D: TRBD1; V: TRBV30; J: TRBJ2-3
CDR3: CASSTRQVSYEQYF; DNA: TGTGCCAGTAGTACTCGACAGGTCTCCTACGAGCAGTACTTC; size: .; D: .; V: TRBV19; J: TRBJ2-7
CDR3: CASSLGTSGTSTDTQYF; DNA: TGCGCCAGCAGCTTGGGGACTAGCGGGACCAGCACAGATACGCAGTATTTT; size: .; D: TRBD2; V: TRBV5-1; J: TRBJ2-3
CDR3: CASSLMTGYEQYF; DNA: TGTGCCAGCAGTTTGATGACAGGCTACGAGCAGTACTTC; size: .; D: .; V: TRBV6-6; J: TRBJ2-7
CDR3: CASSSRQAPANYGYTF; DNA: TGTGCCAGCAGTTCTCGACAGGCCCCAGCTAACTATGGCTACACCTTC; size: few; D: .; V: TRBV6-5; J: TRBJ1-2
CDR3: CASRKQGAQGEQYF; DNA: TGTGCCAGCAGGAAACAGGGGGCGCAGGGGGAGCAGTACTTC; size: .; D: TRBD1; V: TRBV27; J: TRBJ2-7
CDR3: CASRGLDSPRWGYTF; DNA: TGTGCCAGCAGGGGACTCGACAGCCCTCGGTGGGGCTACACCTTC; size: .; D: .; V: TRBV7-9; J: TRBJ1-2
CDR3: CASSLSYTKQGAGNQPQHF; DNA: TGTGCCAGCAGTTTGTCTTACACTAAACAGGGGGCAGGCAATCAGCCCCAGCATTTT; size: once; D: TRBD1; V: TRBV28; J: TRBJ1-5
CDR3: CASSPPGQGTYEQYF; DNA: TGTGCCAGCTCACCACCCGGACAGGGCACCTACGAGCAGTACTTC; size: once; D: TRBD1; V: TRBV18; J: TRBJ2-7
CDR3: CASSPGRNTEAFF; DNA: TGTGCCAGCTCACCGGGCAGGAACACTGAAGCTTTCTTT; size: .; D: .; V: TRBV18; J: TRBJ1-1
CDR3: CASSRDRWGQRAFF; DNA: TGTGCCAGCAGCAGGGACCGGTGGGGGCAGAGGGCTTTCTTT; size: .; D: .; V: TRBV6-5; J: TRBJ1-1